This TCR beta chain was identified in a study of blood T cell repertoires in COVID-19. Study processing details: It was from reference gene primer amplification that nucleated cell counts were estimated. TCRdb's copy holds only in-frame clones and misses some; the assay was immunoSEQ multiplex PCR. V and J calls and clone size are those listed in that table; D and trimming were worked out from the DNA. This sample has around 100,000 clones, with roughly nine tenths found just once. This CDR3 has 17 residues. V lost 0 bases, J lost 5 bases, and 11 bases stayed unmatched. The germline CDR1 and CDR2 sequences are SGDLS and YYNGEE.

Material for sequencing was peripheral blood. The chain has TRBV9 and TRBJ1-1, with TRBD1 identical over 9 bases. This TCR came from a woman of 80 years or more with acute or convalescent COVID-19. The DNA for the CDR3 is TGTGCCAGCAGCGTAGGGCCCCTGACAGGGGGAGGGACTGAAGCTTTCTTT. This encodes CASSVGPLTGGGTEAFF.